Following are 18 T cell receptor beta chains from one sample sequenced in a study of shared clonotypes between healthy human individuals. Clones were sequenced by immunoSEQ multiplex PCR, and TCRdb holds only the in-frame ones, with some missing. The table records about 380,000 clones, about 97% of them present only once. Sequenced sample: memory CD8+ T cells sorted from blood. Described subset: CD45RO+ cells pooled with CCR7-negative TemRA cells. These receptors were obtained from a man aged 30 to 39 in good health.

The CDR3 loop is CASRDTSGTSTDTQYF. The CDR3 DNA reads as TGTGCCAGCAGGGATACTAGCGGGACTAGCACAGATACGCAGTATTTT. The chain couples TRBV28 to TRBJ2-3; 10 bases agree with TRBD2. Germline V gene lookup returns CDR1 MDHEN and CDR2 SYDVKM. The ends lost 6 bases at V and 0 bases at J; junction bases unmatched: 6. The CDR3 has 16 residues.

J is TRBJ2-7 and V is TRBV15; D gene unclear. The CDR3 consists of 15 residues. Trimming stripped 0 bases from V and 7 bases from J, with 16 bases between. The V gene's germline CDR1 is LNHNV and CDR2 YYDKDF (reference sequence). The CDR3 region has the DNA TGTGCCACCAGCAGAGATCGAGAAGGGTATGAGGAGCAGTACTTC. The encoded protein is CATSRDREGYEEQYF.

This clone was observed a handful of times. The gene calls are TRBV4-1 and TRBJ2-1; 7 nucleotides align to TRBD2. Germline CDR1 is MGHRA and CDR2 is YSYEKL. The V segment lost 4 bases and the J segment 6 bases; nucleotides outside the gene matches: 21. The CDR3 contains 19 residues. The CDR3 spells CASSPSLGIWTRGPNEQFF. DNA for the CDR3: TGCGCCAGCAGCCCTTCGTTGGGGATATGGACTAGAGGACCCAATGAGCAGTTCTTC.

The V call is TRBV7-9, the J call TRBJ2-7; unclear D gene. This CDR3 contains 15 residues. CDR1 SEHNR and CDR2 FQNEAQ come from the germline V gene (reference sequence). V was pared by 5 bases and J by 2 bases, with 16 bases between. The CDR3 bases are TGTGCCAGCAGCCAGGACCTGGGCAGGACCTACGAGCAGTACTTC. Translated: CASSQDLGRTYEQYF.

A remark on this clone: At one of its ends the junction is not consistent with the germline gene, which may arise from a read error. J is TRBJ2-3 and V is TRBV7-9; the match to TRBD2 covers 10 bases. The CDR3 has 15 amino acids. CDR1 and CDR2 from the germline V gene are SEHNR and FQNEAQ (reference sequence). Here the CDR3 DNA reads TGTGCCAGCAGCTTTGCTAGCGGGAGCACCGATACGCAGTATTTT. Encoded protein: CASSFASGSTDTQYF.

V is TRBV7-9 and J is TRBJ2-1, with 9 nucleotides matching TRBD2. The CDR3 consists of 15 residues. V lost 6 bases, J lost 2 bases, and 5 bases stayed unmatched. The germline gives CDR1 SEHNR, CDR2 FQNEAQ (reference sequence). Here the CDR3 DNA reads TGTGCCAGCAGTTCTTTAGCGGGAGCCTACAATGAGCAGTTCTTC. Amino acid sequence: CASSSLAGAYNEQFF.

This chain connects TRBV28 to TRBJ2-3; 11 bases line up with TRBD2. The V gene's germline CDR1 is MDHEN and CDR2 SYDVKM. The CDR3 is made up of 16 amino acids. Trimming took 5 bases from V and 0 from J; bases not matched to a gene: 4. DNA of the CDR3: TGTGCCAGCAGTCGTAGCGGGAGGGGTAGCACAGATACGCAGTATTTT. The encoded protein is CASSRSGRGSTDTQYF. Full variable domain (remainder filled in from reference TRBV28 and TRBJ2-3): DVKVTQSSRYLVKRTGEKVFLECVQDMDHENMFWYRQDPGLGLRLIYFSYDVKMKEKGDIPEGYSVSREKKERFSLILESASTNQTSMYLCASSRSGRGSTDTQYFGPGTRLTVL.

This clone was counted once. The chain joins TRBV6-5 to TRBJ2-5; the match to TRBD2 covers 9 bases. CDR1 is MNHEY and CDR2 is SVGAGI in the germline V gene. The J segment lost 5 bases and the V segment lost 2 bases, leaving 0 bases of the junction unmatched. The CDR3 sequence is 13 residues long. CDR3 amino acids: CASSYAGGETQYF. DNA for the CDR3: TGTGCCAGCAGTTACGCGGGGGGGGAGACCCAGTACTTC.

The chain links TRBV29-1 to TRBJ1-2, with TRBD1 matching 10 bases. Losses at the gene ends were 0 bases for V and 7 bases for J; bases not matched to a gene: 5. This CDR3 region has 14 residues. In germline, CDR1 is SQVTM, CDR2 ANQGSEA. The CDR3 loop reads CSVEEGDRGPGYTF. The CDR3 bases are TGCAGCGTTGAAGAGGGGGACAGGGGACCTGGCTACACCTTC.

The CDR3 sequence is CASSASGGAYGYTF. The CDR3 DNA reads as TGTGCCAGCAGCGCGTCAGGGGGCGCTTATGGCTACACCTTC. The V gene is TRBV7-9, the J gene TRBJ1-2; 8 bases are a match to TRBD1. This CDR3 has 14 amino acids. CDR1 is SEHNR, CDR2 FQNEAQ, per germline (reference sequence). V shed 5 bases, J shed 5 bases, and the junction held 7 bases outside the gene matches.

V and J are TRBV7-8 and TRBJ2-1; unclear D gene. V shed 3 bases and J shed 0 bases, with 3 bases lying between them. Per germline, CDR1 SGHVS and CDR2 FQNEAQ. This CDR3 has 13 amino acids. CDR3 sequence (DNA): TGTGCCAGCAGCTTGGACTCCTACAATGAGCAGTTCTTC. It yields the protein CASSLDSYNEQFF.

In this sample, this clone turned up once. Other nucleotide sequences from this sample produce the same CDR3. This rearrangement joins TRBV28 to TRBJ2-6; D is undetermined. V was clipped by 11 bases and J by 0 bases, with 5 bases between them. Germline CDR1 reads MDHEN; CDR2 reads SYDVKM. The CDR3 totals 12 residues. This CDR3 reads CASDSGANVLTF. The CDR3 coding sequence is TGTGCCTCAGACTCTGGGGCCAACGTCCTGACTTTC.

The CDR3: CAWNRDISNQPQHF. DNA of the CDR3: TGTGCCTGGAACCGGGACATTAGCAATCAGCCCCAGCATTTT. V is TRBV30 and J is TRBJ1-5, with D tentatively TRBD1 (6 bases). V lost 4 bases and J 0 bases, leaving 10 bases between the germline ends. The V gene's germline CDR1 is GTSNPN and CDR2 SVGIG (reference sequence). The CDR3 is 14 residues long.

This sequence joins TRBV6-1 and TRBJ1-2; no definite D call. CDR1 is MNHNS, CDR2 SASEGT, per germline. The V end was cut by 1 base, the J end by 4 bases, with 7 bases between. The length of the CDR3 is 13 residues. The CDR3 sequence: CASSEGRTYGYTF. The CDR3 nucleotides are TGTGCCAGCAGTGAAGGACGGACCTATGGCTACACCTTC.

The rearrangement joins TRBV29-1 to TRBJ1-1; D gene uncertain. CDR3 length: 13 amino acids. V shed 4 bases and J shed 2 bases, with 11 bases lying between them. Germline values: CDR1 SQVTM, CDR2 ANQGSEA. Written as DNA, the CDR3 is TGCAGCGTTGGAACGCTGAGAAACACTGAAGCTTTCTTT. It specifies CSVGTLRNTEAFF.

The chain links TRBV9 to TRBJ1-4; D call uncertain. V was shortened by 2 bases and J by 4 bases, with 9 bases between the two germline ends. CDR3 length equals 14 residues. Germline CDR1 is SGDLS and CDR2 is YYNGEE. CDR3 sequence (DNA): TGTGCCAGCAGCGTGGACGAATATAATGAAAAACTGTTTTTT. Amino acids: CASSVDEYNEKLFF.

V is TRBV30 and J is TRBJ2-2, with TRBD2 matching over 9 bases. Germline CDR1 is GTSNPN and CDR2 is SVGIG (reference sequence). With 7 bases clipped from V and 0 bases from J, the junction kept 15 bases outside the gene matches. This CDR3 spans 18 amino acids. The CDR3 here is CASPWEAGGPPNTGELFF. CDR3 sequence (DNA): TGTGCCTCCCCGTGGGAGGCGGGAGGGCCCCCGAACACCGGGGAGCTGTTTTTT. The whole variable domain, filled in from reference TRBV30 and TRBJ2-2, reads SQTIHQWPATLVQPVGSPLSLECTVEGTSNPNLYWYRQAAGRGLQLLFYSVGIGQISSEVPQNLSASRPQDRQFILSSKKLLLSDSGFYLCASPWEAGGPPNTGELFFGEGSRLTVL.

The rearrangement joins TRBV7-9 to TRBJ2-7, with D perhaps TRBD1 (6 bases). CDR1 is SEHNR, CDR2 FQNEAQ, per germline (reference sequence). The CDR3 spans 15 residues. V was trimmed by 0 bases and J by 0 bases, leaving 9 bases between them. CDR3: CASSLAPQGSYEQYF. CDR3 DNA sequence: TGTGCCAGCAGCTTAGCGCCACAGGGCTCCTACGAGCAGTACTTC.